This T cell receptor beta chain appears in the sequencing data of a study of cytomegalovirus exposure and HLA in healthy donors. Study-level results: A later analysis linked a missense variant in DCLRE1C to the trimming of TCR beta V and J genes.

The germline gives CDR1 MNHEY, CDR2 SMNVEV (reference sequence). After removal of 1 base from V and 7 bases from J, the junction contained 2 bases not matched to a gene. The CDR3 has 15 residues. A remark on this clone: Antigen specificity is unknown.

PCR used 60 Vbeta primers and 13 Jbeta primers. Using immunoSEQ multiplex PCR, the repertoire was profiled, and TCRdb retains in-frame clones only, with some absent. The top ten clones hold more than 8% of a sample with some 110,000 clones, 76% of them seen once. The chain has TRBV27 and TRBJ2-1; 12 nucleotides align to TRBD2. The clonotype was recovered from a man in his forties in good health and CMV-seropositive. Sequenced input: PBMCs. The CDR3 nucleotides are TGTGCCAGCAGTTTATGGCTAGCGGGGGGGAATGAGCAGTTCTTC. The encoded protein is CASSLWLAGGNEQFF.